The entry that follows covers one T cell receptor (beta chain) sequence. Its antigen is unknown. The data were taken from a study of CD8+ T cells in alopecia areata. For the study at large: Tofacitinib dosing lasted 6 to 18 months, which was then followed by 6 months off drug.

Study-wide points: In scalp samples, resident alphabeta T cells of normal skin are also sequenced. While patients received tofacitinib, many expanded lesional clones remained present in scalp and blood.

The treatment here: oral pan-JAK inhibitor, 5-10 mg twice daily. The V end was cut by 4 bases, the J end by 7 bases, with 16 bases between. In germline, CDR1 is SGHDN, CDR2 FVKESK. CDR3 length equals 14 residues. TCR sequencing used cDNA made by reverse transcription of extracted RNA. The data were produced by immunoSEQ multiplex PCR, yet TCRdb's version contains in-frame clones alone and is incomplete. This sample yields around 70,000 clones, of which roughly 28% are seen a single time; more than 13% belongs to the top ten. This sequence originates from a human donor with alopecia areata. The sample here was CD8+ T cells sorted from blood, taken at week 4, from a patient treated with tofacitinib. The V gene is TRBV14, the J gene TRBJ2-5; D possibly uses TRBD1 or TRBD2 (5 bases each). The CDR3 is CASSPFRDLRTQYF. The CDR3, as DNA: TGTGCCAGCAGCCCATTTCGGGACCTTCGGACCCAGTACTTC.